The next 9 T cell receptor beta chains were all read from a single sample in a study of blood T cell repertoires in COVID-19. Assay used: immunoSEQ multiplex PCR; TCRdb lists only in-frame clones, some missing. The sample consists of some 64,000 clones, around 73% of them appearing once. Sequencing input: peripheral blood. The receptors were gathered from a man between 60 and 75 years old with COVID-19, enrolled during active disease.

This clone was found a few times. This chain links TRBV5-6 with TRBJ1-4; D is uncertain. Germline V gene sequence: CDR1 SGHDT, CDR2 YYEEEE. The CDR3 loop spans 16 amino acids. V lost 0 bases, J lost 8 bases, and 17 bases lay in between. This chain's CDR3 is CASSLESRKGGEKLFF. The CDR3 nucleotides are TGTGCCAGCAGCTTGGAATCCAGGAAGGGAGGGGAAAAACTGTTTTTT.

The J gene is TRBJ1-3, the V gene TRBV30, with TRBD1 as a possible D gene (5 bases). Looked up from germline, CDR1 is GTSNPN and CDR2 is SVGIG (reference sequence). V gave up 3 bases and J gave up 0 bases, with 9 bases separating them. This CDR3 is 14 amino acids long. The CDR3 coding sequence is TGTGCCTGGAGAAGCGGGGGCTCTGGAAACACCATATATTTT. It specifies CAWRSGGSGNTIYF.

V and J are TRBV6-5 and TRBJ1-1; TRBD1 is a possible D gene (5 bases). Germline values: CDR1 MNHEY, CDR2 SVGAGI. This CDR3 region has 13 residues. With 11 bases removed from V and 2 bases from J, the gap between germline ends came to 15 bases. As DNA, the CDR3 is TGTGCCTCCGTGGCAGGGCCAAACACTGAAGCTTTCTTT. As protein: CASVAGPNTEAFF.

The CDR3 loop is CASVRGRAVTGELFF. The CDR3 DNA follows: TGTGCCAGCGTCAGGGGGCGAGCGGTCACCGGGGAGCTGTTTTTT. The chain combines TRBV6-5 with TRBJ2-2; 8 bases line up with TRBD1. V gave up 8 bases and J gave up 4 bases; unmatched junction bases: 9. The CDR3 contains 15 residues. Germline-derived CDR1 and CDR2 are MNHEY and SVGAGI.

Concerning this clone itself: The junction departs from germline at one end; a sequencing error may be responsible. The chain has TRBV10-1 and TRBJ1-2; tentative D call: TRBD1 (5 bases). The germline gives CDR1 WNHNN, CDR2 SYGVQD (reference sequence). CDR3 size: 13 residues. CDR3 DNA: TGCGCCAGCAGCGAGTCAAGGGGATATGGCTACACCTTC. The encoded protein is CASSESRGYGYTF.

This clone was detected a few times. J is TRBJ1-6 and V is TRBV2; D unclear. The CDR3 runs 18 residues. Trimming removed 3 bases from V and 0 bases from J, with 15 bases in between. In germline, CDR1 is SNHLY, CDR2 FYNNEI. The CDR3 coding sequence is TGTGCCAGCAGTGATGTTGCGATCTTTAGCTCCTATAATTCACCCCTCCACTTT. Translated: CASSDVAIFSSYNSPLHF.

The J gene is TRBJ1-5, the V gene TRBV19; 7 nucleotides align to TRBD1. The CDR3 loop spans 16 amino acids. Germline values: CDR1 LNHDA, CDR2 SQIVND (reference sequence). Losses at the gene ends were 7 bases for V and 6 bases for J; bases not matched to a gene: 15. CDR3 loop: CASTARFGAGGQPQHF. The DNA for the CDR3 is TGTGCCAGTACCGCGAGGTTTGGGGCAGGGGGTCAGCCCCAGCATTTT.

The V call is TRBV5-1, the J call TRBJ2-1; 11 bases match TRBD2. CDR3 size: 15 residues. The J segment lost 7 bases and the V segment lost 5 bases, leaving 8 bases of the junction unmatched. CDR1 and CDR2 (germline): SGHRS, YFSETQ. CDR3 sequence: CASSFSGRAENEQFF. CDR3 nucleotides: TGCGCCAGCAGTTTTAGCGGGAGGGCCGAAAATGAGCAGTTCTTC.

V and J are TRBV27 and TRBJ1-6; weak D call: TRBD1 (5 bases). V shed 4 bases and J shed 9 bases, with 10 bases lying between them. Germline V gives CDR1 MNHEY, CDR2 SMNVEV (reference sequence). CDR3 length: 13 residues. CDR3: CASSSRRGSPLHF. For the CDR3, the DNA is TGTGCCAGCAGTTCGAGAAGGGGTTCACCCCTCCACTTT.